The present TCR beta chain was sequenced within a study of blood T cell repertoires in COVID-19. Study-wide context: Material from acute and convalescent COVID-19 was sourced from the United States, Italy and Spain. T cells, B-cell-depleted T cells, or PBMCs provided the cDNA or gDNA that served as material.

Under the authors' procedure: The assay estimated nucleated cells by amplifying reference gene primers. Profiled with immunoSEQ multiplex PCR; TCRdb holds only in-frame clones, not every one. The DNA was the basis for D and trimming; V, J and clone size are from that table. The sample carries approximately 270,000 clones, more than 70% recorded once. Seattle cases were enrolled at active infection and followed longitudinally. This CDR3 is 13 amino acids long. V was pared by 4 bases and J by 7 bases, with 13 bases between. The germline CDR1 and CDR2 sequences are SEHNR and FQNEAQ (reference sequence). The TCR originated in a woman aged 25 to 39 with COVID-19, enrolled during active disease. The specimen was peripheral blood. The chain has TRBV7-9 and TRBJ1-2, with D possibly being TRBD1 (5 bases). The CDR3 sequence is CASSSLDISGYTF. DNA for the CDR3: TGTGCCAGCAGCTCCCTGGACATCTCTGGCTACACCTTC.